The T cell receptor beta chain described here comes from a study of T-cell reconstitution after alpha-beta-depleted transplantation in children. Whole-study findings and limits: Surviving recipient cells, namely T cells and thymic progenitors, were the source of high day-60 TCRbeta diversity in some patients. Once a year had passed after transplant, T-cell counts and diversity came mostly from newly produced T cells. Several hundred expanded graft clones reportedly gave rise to the alpha-beta T cells present about two months after transplant.

This CDR3 contains 15 residues. Unique molecular identifiers tagged the TCRbeta library. TCRdb passed the PCR reads through MiXCR, listing each CDR3 protein once. Among nearly 250,000 distinct CDR3 sequences listed, approximately 8% were seen once. This clonotype appeared many times. What it recognizes is unknown. V and J are TRBV21-1 and TRBJ2-4; the table's D call, TRBD1, has no DNA check behind it. TRBV21-1 is tagged as a pseudogene. The source was PBMCs, mostly from graft donor cells, collected 180 days after TCRalphabeta/CD19-depleted stem cell transplant. This TCR came from a male patient younger than 18 who had a stem cell transplant for acute lymphoblastic leukemia, so the T cells may come from the graft donor. The CDR3 DNA is TGTGCCAGCAGCCCCTCGGAGGGGGGCAAAAACATTCAGTACTTC. It codes for CASSPSEGGKNIQYF.